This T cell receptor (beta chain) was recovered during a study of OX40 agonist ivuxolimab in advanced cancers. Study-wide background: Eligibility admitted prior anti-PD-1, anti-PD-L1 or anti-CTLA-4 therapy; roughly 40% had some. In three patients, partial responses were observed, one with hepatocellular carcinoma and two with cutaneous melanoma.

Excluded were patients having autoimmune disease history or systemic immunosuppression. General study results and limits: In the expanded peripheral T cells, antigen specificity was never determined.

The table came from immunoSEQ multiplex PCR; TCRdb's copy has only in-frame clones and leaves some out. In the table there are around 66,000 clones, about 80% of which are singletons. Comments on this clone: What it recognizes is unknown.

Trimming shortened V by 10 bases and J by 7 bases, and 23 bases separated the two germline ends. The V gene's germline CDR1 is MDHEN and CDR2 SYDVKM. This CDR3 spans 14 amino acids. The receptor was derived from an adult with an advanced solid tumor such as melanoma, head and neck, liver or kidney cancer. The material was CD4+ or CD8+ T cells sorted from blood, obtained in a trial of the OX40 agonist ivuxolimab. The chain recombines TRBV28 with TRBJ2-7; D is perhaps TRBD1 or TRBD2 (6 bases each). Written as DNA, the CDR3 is TGTGCCACCACGGGGGCCCTCATACTCGGGGAGCAGTACTTC. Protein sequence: CATTGALILGEQYF.